One sample yielded the 10 T cell receptor beta chains listed below, sequenced in a study of blood T cell repertoires in COVID-19 (dated by TCRdb to the early 2020s). The library was prepared using the immunoSEQ multiplex PCR assay. TCRdb obtained this table from immuneACCESS and retained in-frame rearrangements with V and J assigned. These tables miss some clones; where compared with another copy, unresolved V genes account for less than half of the shortfall, and the remainder is unexplained. This sample comprises about 240,000 clones, roughly 90% of them detected only once. The top ten hold about 7% of the sample. The sample consisted of peripheral blood. The receptors derive from a man between 60 and 75 years old who had recovered from COVID-19.

This chain connects TRBV19 to TRBJ1-2; 7 bases are a match to TRBD1. The germline V gene has CDR1 LNHDA and CDR2 SQIVND (reference sequence). V lost 5 bases to trimming and J lost 2 bases; unmatched junction nucleotides: 14. CDR3 size: 17 residues. The CDR3 nucleotides read TGTGCCAGTAGTGCAATTCGGACAGGACGGGTAAACTATGGCTACACCTTC. It translates to CASSAIRTGRVNYGYTF.

The chain uses TRBV5-1 and TRBJ1-3; D might be TRBD1 (5 bases). This CDR3 is built from 17 residues. V lost 0 bases to trimming and J lost 1 base, with 14 bases between them. The germline gives CDR1 SGHRS, CDR2 YFSETQ. The CDR3 here is CASSLGGPGNSGNTIYF. CDR3 coding DNA: TGCGCCAGCAGCTTGGGGGGCCCAGGGAATTCTGGAAACACCATATATTTT.

The chain employs TRBV5-1 and TRBJ1-1, with TRBD1 identical over 7 bases. The germline CDR1 and CDR2 sequences are SGHRS and YFSETQ. V shed 2 bases, J shed 0 bases, and the junction held 10 bases outside the gene matches. The CDR3 is 17 residues long. CDR3 nucleotides: TGCGCCAGCAGCTTCCGGCCAGGGGGAGCAATGAACACTGAAGCTTTCTTT. Residues: CASSFRPGGAMNTEAFF.

V and J are TRBV18 and TRBJ1-1; 8 nucleotides agree with TRBD1. J was trimmed by 1 base and V by 0 bases; bases with no gene match: 4. CDR1 KGHSH and CDR2 LQKENI come from the germline V gene. There are 16 residues in the CDR3. The CDR3 coding sequence is TGTGCCAGCTCACCACCTATCAGGGGGCAGAACACTGAAGCTTTCTTT. Translated: CASSPPIRGQNTEAFF. Variable domain in full (rest from reference TRBV18 and TRBJ1-1): NAGVMQNPRHLVRRRGQEARLRCSPMKGHSHVYWYRQLPEEGLKFMVYLQKENIIDESGMPKERFSAEFPKEGPSILRIQQVVRGDSAAYFCASSPPIRGQNTEAFFGQGTRLTVV.

This chain connects TRBV27 to TRBJ2-7; D possibly corresponds to TRBD2 (6 bases). Germline CDR1 is MNHEY and CDR2 is SMNVEV (reference sequence). Trimming took 3 bases from V and 1 from J, leaving 7 bases between them. The CDR3 is 13 amino acids. CDR3 in DNA: TGTGCCAGCAGTTTCCGGGGGTCCTACGAGCAGTACGTC. This translates into CASSFRGSYEQYV.

The chain uses TRBV5-1 and TRBJ2-7; D not certain. V dropped 3 bases and J dropped 2 bases, with 6 bases sitting between them. CDR1 and CDR2 (germline): SGHRS, YFSETQ. The CDR3 is 12 amino acids. The CDR3 reads CASSSGAYEQYF. CDR3 in DNA: TGCGCCAGCAGCTCCGGAGCCTACGAGCAGTACTTC.

J is TRBJ1-3 and V is TRBV5-1; D is unresolved. Looked up from germline, CDR1 is SGHRS and CDR2 is YFSETQ. The CDR3 is made up of 16 amino acids. V was shortened by 2 bases and J by 0 bases, with 12 bases between the two germline ends. CDR3 sequence reads: CASSFSPSFSGNTIYF. As DNA, the CDR3 is TGCGCCAGCAGCTTCAGCCCTAGCTTCTCTGGAAACACCATATATTTT.

This chain uses TRBV23-1 with TRBJ1-1; no clear D. TRBV23-1 is recorded as an ORF, its role being uncertain. Deletions cut 0 bases from V and 0 bases from J, with 14 bases between. This CDR3 has 17 residues. CDR3 sequence (DNA): TGCGCCAGCAGTCAATCTCCGAGACTCTACTTGAACACTGAAGCTTTCTTT. It encodes CASSQSPRLYLNTEAFF.

This rearrangement joins TRBV24-1 to TRBJ2-1; TRBD2 aligns across 12 bases. The CDR3 is 15 amino acids. V shed 9 bases, J shed 4 bases, and the junction held 6 bases outside the gene matches. Germline V lookup: CDR1 KGHDR, CDR2 SFDVKD. This CDR3 reads CATGSLAGGYNEQFF. For the CDR3, the DNA is TGTGCCACCGGCTCGCTAGCGGGGGGGTACAATGAGCAGTTCTTC.

This chain links TRBV21-1 with TRBJ1-3; TRBD1 is taken as the D call from the table, unchecked against the DNA. TRBV21-1 is shown as a pseudogene. The CDR3 loop spans 19 amino acids. The CDR3 reads CASPPSGTAVFSSGNTIYF. In nucleotides, the CDR3 is TGTGCCAGCCCCCCTTCCGGAACAGCAGTTTTTAGCTCTGGAAACACCATATATTTT.